Sequencing of this TCR beta chain was carried out in a study of blood T cell repertoires in COVID-19. This clone was recorded only once. The same CDR3 also results from other DNA sequences found in this sample. Germline-derived CDR1 and CDR2 are ENHRY and SYGVKD. V dropped 0 bases and J dropped 2 bases, with 7 bases sitting between them. The CDR3 is 14 residues long. The repertoire was sequenced with immunoSEQ multiplex PCR; TCRdb's copy has only in-frame clones and lacks some. The sample lists just under 85,000 clones, around 86% occurring once. The TCR comes from a man older than 75 with active or convalescent COVID-19. This sequence joins TRBV10-3 and TRBJ2-5; no clear D. Sequences were obtained from peripheral blood. CDR3 protein: CAISESAGQETQYF. The CDR3 coding sequence is TGTGCCATCAGTGAGTCGGCAGGACAAGAGACCCAGTACTTC.